Listed below are T cell receptor beta chains from one sample, sequenced in a study of T cell repertoires and HLA-DP antigens. Method: immunoSEQ multiplex PCR; TCRdb's copy keeps in-frame clones and lacks some. The sample yields more than 90,000 clones, roughly 92% seen once. No antigens are known for them. Input material: CD4+ T cells from PBMCs. The receptors were gathered from a woman between 18 and 29 years old in good health and CMV-seronegative. Each CDR3 is given with its conserved first and last residue. A D gene is named only where the DNA matches it firmly. Only some rows state a clone size, as once, few, many or a class for expanded clones.

CDR3nt	CDR3aa	j_gene	abundance	v_gene	len	d_gene
TGCGCCAGCAGCCAACGCCGGCCGGCAACTAATGAAAAACTGTTTTTT	CASSQRRPATNEKLFF	TRBJ1-4	.	TRBV4-1	16	.
TGCGCCAGCAGCCCAACCCTCCGGGCTAATGAAAAACTGTTTTTT	CASSPTLRANEKLFF	TRBJ1-4	.	TRBV4-3	15	.
TGTGCCAGCAGCTCGGGTGGACAGCAAGATTCACCCCTCCACTTT	CASSSGGQQDSPLHF	TRBJ1-6	.	TRBV7-9	15	.
TGTGCCAGCAGCCAATTATCTAGCGGGGGGAAAAGGGACGAGCAGTTCTTC	CASSQLSSGGKRDEQFF	TRBJ2-1	.	TRBV4-2	17	TRBD2
TGTGCCAGCAGTACCACAGGCCATCCGGACGATACGCAGTATTTT	CASSTTGHPDDTQYF	TRBJ2-3	.	TRBV25-1	15	.
TGTGCCTGGAGTGTTCGACTAGCGGGAGGGCCTCGGGGTGAGCAGTTCTTC	CAWSVRLAGGPRGEQFF	TRBJ2-1	.	TRBV30	17	TRBD2
TGTGCCAGCAGCTTGAACAGCGGGAGGGGCACCGGGGAGCTGTTTTTT	CASSLNSGRGTGELFF	TRBJ2-2	.	TRBV5-6	16	TRBD2
TGTGCCAGTAGTCCCCCCCCCGGACTAGCGAGGAATGAGCAGTTCTTC	CASSPPPGLARNEQFF	TRBJ2-1	.	TRBV19	16	TRBD2
TGCAGCGTTGACCAGGGGTATGAAAAACTGTTTTTT	CSVDQGYEKLFF	TRBJ1-4	.	TRBV29-1	12	.
TGTGCCACCAGCAGAGATCTGGGTGGGCTTTTCTCTGGAAACACCATATATTTT	CATSRDLGGLFSGNTIYF	TRBJ1-3	.	TRBV15	18	.
TGTGCCAGCAGTGAATTCGGCGCAACCTACAATGAGCAGTTCTTC	CASSEFGATYNEQFF	TRBJ2-1	.	TRBV25-1	15	.
TGTGCCAGCAGTCCCTATGGGACCGCTCCCAATGAGCAGTTCTTC	CASSPYGTAPNEQFF	TRBJ2-1	.	TRBV27	15	.
TGTGCCAGCAGCTCGGGACTAGCGGGAGGTACAGATACGCAGTATTTT	CASSSGLAGGTDTQYF	TRBJ2-3	.	TRBV7-9	16	TRBD2
TGTGCCATCAGCCCAGGGGAGTGGGCGCAGTATTTT	CAISPGEWAQYF	TRBJ2-3	once	TRBV10-3	12	.
TGTGCCACCAAGGGTCCCCGGGGGGGCCAAGAGACCCAGTACTTC	CATKGPRGGQETQYF	TRBJ2-5	.	TRBV10-3	15	TRBD2
TGTGCCAGCAGTTTATCGGGGGGTTCCTACGAGCAGTACTTC	CASSLSGGSYEQYF	TRBJ2-7	.	TRBV27	14	.
TGTGCTAGTGGCATGTCCGGGACCCGCTACGAGCAGTACTTC	CASGMSGTRYEQYF	TRBJ2-7	.	TRBV12-5	14	.
TGTGCCAGCAGCTTGGGTCGGGGGTCCCGCTACAATGAGCAGTTCTTC	CASSLGRGSRYNEQFF	TRBJ2-1	.	TRBV5-4	16	.
TGTGCCTGGAGTGGAGAAGCGGGAGGGCCCTCCGAGCAGTACTTC	CAWSGEAGGPSEQYF	TRBJ2-7	.	TRBV30	15	TRBD2
TGCGCCAGCAGCTTGGTCAACGGGACAGGTTCCTCCTACGAGCAGTACTTC	CASSLVNGTGSSYEQYF	TRBJ2-7	.	TRBV5-1	17	TRBD1